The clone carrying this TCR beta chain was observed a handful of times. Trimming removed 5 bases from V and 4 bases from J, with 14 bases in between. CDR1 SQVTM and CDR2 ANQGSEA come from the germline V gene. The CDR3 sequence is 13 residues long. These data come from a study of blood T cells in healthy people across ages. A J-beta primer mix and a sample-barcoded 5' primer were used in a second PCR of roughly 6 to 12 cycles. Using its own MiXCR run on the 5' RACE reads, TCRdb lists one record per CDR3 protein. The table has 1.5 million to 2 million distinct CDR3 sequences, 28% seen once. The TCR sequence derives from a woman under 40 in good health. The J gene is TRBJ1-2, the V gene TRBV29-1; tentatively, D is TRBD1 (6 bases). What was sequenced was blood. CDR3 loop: CSVKGDTIYGYTF. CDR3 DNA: TGCAGCGTTAAGGGGGACACCATCTATGGCTACACCTTC.